This T cell receptor (beta chain) derives from a study of blood T cell repertoires in COVID-19. As processed by the authors: Cell counts per sample came from amplifying reference gene primers. Method: immunoSEQ multiplex PCR; TCRdb's copy keeps in-frame clones and lacks some. The V and J calls and clone size come from that table; D and trimming were worked out from the DNA. The sample consists of 30,000 to 40,000 clones, roughly 90% of them appearing once. The V segment lost 4 bases and the J segment 1 base; nucleotides outside the gene matches: 4. Germline V lookup: CDR1 KGHDR, CDR2 SFDVKD. The CDR3 has 17 residues.

The clonotype was recovered from a man between 60 and 70 years old with active or convalescent COVID-19. The chain carries TRBV24-1 and TRBJ2-2; the match to TRBD2 covers 11 bases. The sequenced material came from peripheral blood. DNA for the CDR3: TGTGCCACCAGTGACCTTGGGACTAGCGGGAACACCGGGGAGCTGTTTTTT. Residues: CATSDLGTSGNTGELFF.